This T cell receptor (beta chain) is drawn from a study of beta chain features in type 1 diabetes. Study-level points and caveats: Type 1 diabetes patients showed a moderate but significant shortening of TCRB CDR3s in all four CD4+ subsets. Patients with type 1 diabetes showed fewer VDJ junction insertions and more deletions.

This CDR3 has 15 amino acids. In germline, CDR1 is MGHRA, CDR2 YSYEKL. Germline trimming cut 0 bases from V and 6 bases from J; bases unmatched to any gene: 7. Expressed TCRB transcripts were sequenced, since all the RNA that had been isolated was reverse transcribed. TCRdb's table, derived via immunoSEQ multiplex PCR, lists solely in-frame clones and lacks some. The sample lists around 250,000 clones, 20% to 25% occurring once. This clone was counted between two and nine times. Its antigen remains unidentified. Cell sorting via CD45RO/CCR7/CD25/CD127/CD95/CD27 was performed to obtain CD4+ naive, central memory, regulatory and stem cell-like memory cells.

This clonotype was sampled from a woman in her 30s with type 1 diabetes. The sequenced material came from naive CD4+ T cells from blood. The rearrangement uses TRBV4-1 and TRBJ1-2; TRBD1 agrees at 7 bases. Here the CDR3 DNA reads TGCGCCAGCAGCCAAGATGCGACAGGGCGGGATGGCTACACCTTC. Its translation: CASSQDATGRDGYTF.